This T cell receptor (beta chain) stems from a study of blood T cell repertoires in COVID-19. The protocol was immunoSEQ multiplex PCR, while the TCRdb copy is restricted to in-frame clones and leaves out a portion. The sample lists approximately 300,000 clones; about nine tenths were seen once. V shed 2 bases and J shed 0 bases, with 16 bases lying between them. CDR3 size: 17 residues. Germline values: CDR1 SNHLY, CDR2 FYNNEI. The sequence derives from a man between 18 and 29 years old with active or convalescent COVID-19. The sample was peripheral blood. V usage is TRBV2 and J usage is TRBJ1-2; possible D gene TRBD1, 6 bases. The CDR3 is CASSESWGRGTNYGYTF. In DNA, the CDR3 is TGTGCCAGCAGTGAATCTTGGGGGAGGGGGACTAACTATGGCTACACCTTC.